This entry lists 31 T cell receptor beta chains sequenced from one sample in a study of OX40 agonist ivuxolimab in advanced cancers. Only in-frame clones appear in the TCRdb table, and some are missing; sequencing was by immunoSEQ multiplex PCR. The sample carries about 64,000 clones, 84% recorded once. The sample consisted of CD4+ or CD8+ T cells sorted from blood, taken in a trial of the OX40 agonist ivuxolimab. Receptor source: an adult with an advanced solid tumor such as melanoma, head and neck, liver or kidney cancer.

The chain links TRBV28 to TRBJ2-1; D is ambiguous. The length of the CDR3 is 11 residues. The V gene's germline CDR1 is MDHEN and CDR2 SYDVKM. V shed 6 bases and J shed 5 bases, with 5 bases lying between them. CDR3 bases: TGTGCCAGCAGGGCTAACAATGAGCAGTTCTTC. This translates into CASRANNEQFF.

V usage is TRBV4-2 and J usage is TRBJ1-3, with D unresolved. Germline V gene lookup returns CDR1 LGHNA and CDR2 YNFKEQ. V shed 4 bases and J shed 2 bases, with 15 bases lying between them. The CDR3 loop spans 16 amino acids. DNA of the CDR3: TGTGCCAGCAGCCCCCCCCCATTAGCCGCTGGAAACACCATATATTTT. It specifies CASSPPPLAAGNTIYF.

This clone was seen a few times. V usage is TRBV27 and J usage is TRBJ1-5; the D gene is possibly TRBD1 (6 bases). Trimming removed 6 bases from V and 3 bases from J, with 15 bases in between. CDR3 length: 15 amino acids. Germline CDR1 is MNHEY and CDR2 is SMNVEV (reference sequence). CDR3 sequence: CASSQRGGDNQPQHF. The DNA of the CDR3 is TGTGCCAGCAGCCAGAGGGGGGGGGACAATCAGCCCCAGCATTTT.

CDR3 nucleotides: TGTGCCAGCAGCTCCCGGATACTAGCGGGGGTTAGCACAGATACGCAGTATTTT. Translated: CASSSRILAGVSTDTQYF. The chain links TRBV21-1 to TRBJ2-3; the table's TRBD2 call for D was not verified on the DNA. TRBV21-1 corresponds to a pseudogene. The CDR3 contains 18 residues.

The chain has TRBV15 and TRBJ1-2; D may be TRBD1 (5 bases). There are 16 residues in the CDR3. The ends were cut back, 0 bases at V and 4 bases at J, with 15 bases in the middle. CDR1 is LNHNV, CDR2 YYDKDF, per germline (reference sequence). The CDR3 coding sequence is TGTGCCACCAGCAGAGATCAGGGAGTGGGAATCTATGGCTACACCTTC. Protein: CATSRDQGVGIYGYTF.

The rearrangement uses TRBV5-6 and TRBJ1-5; no firm D call. The ends were cut back, 0 bases at V and 1 base at J, with 5 bases in the middle. CDR1 and CDR2 (germline): SGHDT, YYEEEE. This CDR3 is 14 amino acids long. The CDR3 loop is CASSLAGSNQPQHF. The DNA for the CDR3 is TGTGCCAGCAGCTTGGCGGGGAGCAATCAGCCCCAGCATTTT. The entire variable domain, with the rest obtained from reference TRBV5-6 and TRBJ1-5, is as follows: DAGVTQSPTHLIKTRGQQVTLRCSPKSGHDTVSWYQQALGQGPQFIFQYYEEEERQRGNFPDRFSGHQFPNYSSELNVNALLLGDSALYLCASSLAGSNQPQHFGDGTRLSIL.

A single count supports this clone. The chain combines TRBV6-1 with TRBJ2-2; D not resolved. Germline V gene sequence: CDR1 MNHNS, CDR2 SASEGT. The CDR3 contains 13 residues. V lost 7 bases and J 0 bases, leaving 6 bases between the germline ends. In DNA form, the CDR3 reads TGTGCCAGCAAGGAGCCGAACACCGGGGAGCTGTTTTTT. Translation: CASKEPNTGELFF.

This sequence joins TRBV11-3 and TRBJ1-1; 12 bases are a match to TRBD1. The V and J ends lost 6 bases and 11 bases, in that order; junction bases with no gene match: 7. Germline V gives CDR1 SGHNT, CDR2 YENEEA. CDR3 size: 13 residues. CDR3 region: CASRSGQGAGAFF. The DNA for the CDR3 is TGTGCCAGCAGATCGGGACAGGGGGCGGGGGCTTTCTTT.

The chain carries TRBV5-4 and TRBJ2-3; the D gene is possibly TRBD2 (5 bases). Germline V lookup: CDR1 SGHNT, CDR2 YYREEE (reference sequence). CDR3 length: 17 amino acids. The germline V and J ends were trimmed by 3 bases and 0 bases, with 17 bases remaining between them. Written as DNA, the CDR3 is TGTGCCAGCAGCTCCTTGGTCTGGGGAGAGAGCACAGATACGCAGTATTTT. It translates to CASSSLVWGESTDTQYF.

The count of this clone is one. This chain connects TRBV11-3 to TRBJ1-3; no firm D call. Germline V CDR1 and CDR2: SGHNT, YENEEA. The V and J ends lost 1 base and 8 bases respectively, with 9 bases between them. The CDR3 has 13 residues. The CDR3 here is CASSLGTPDTIYF. Written as DNA, the CDR3 is TGTGCCAGCAGCTTAGGAACCCCAGACACCATATATTTT.

This chain links TRBV19 with TRBJ2-7; 7 nucleotides align to TRBD2. Germline CDR1 LNHDA, CDR2 SQIVND (reference sequence). CDR3 size: 15 residues. V shed 8 bases, J shed 6 bases, and the junction held 16 bases outside the gene matches. The CDR3 spells CASRAGSGIFGEQYF. The CDR3 DNA sequence: TGTGCCAGTCGAGCTGGGAGCGGGATCTTTGGCGAGCAGTACTTC.

The chain uses TRBV5-1 and TRBJ2-5; the D is unclear. CDR1 is SGHRS, CDR2 YFSETQ, per germline. The CDR3 runs to 15 residues. Trimming removed 1 base at V and 0 bases at J, with 10 bases between. CDR3 protein: CASSLIGGNQETQYF. In nucleotides, the CDR3 is TGCGCCAGCAGCTTGATTGGTGGGAACCAAGAGACCCAGTACTTC.

This sequence joins TRBV2 and TRBJ2-7, with a tentative D call TRBD2 (5 bases). Germline lookup yields CDR1 SNHLY and CDR2 FYNNEI. CDR3 length: 11 residues. V lost 4 bases and J lost 11, with 12 bases in between. The CDR3 is CASSAARVEYF. CDR3 DNA: TGTGCCAGCAGTGCGGCGAGGGTAGAGTACTTC. The full variable domain, completed using reference TRBV2 and TRBJ2-7, is EPEVTQTPSHQVTQMGQEVILRCVPISNHLYFYWYRQILGQKVEFLVSFYNNEISEKSEIFDDQFSVERPDGSNFTLKIRSTKLEDSAMYFCASSAARVEYFGPGTRLTVT.

CDR3 in amino acids: CASSASRAGGSETQYF. The CDR3, as DNA: TGTGCCAGCAGTGCATCTAGAGCGGGAGGGTCGGAGACCCAGTACTTC. The J gene is TRBJ2-5, the V gene TRBV6-1; 10 nucleotides align to TRBD2. The CDR3 contains 16 residues. Germline lookup yields CDR1 MNHNS and CDR2 SASEGT. J lost 5 bases, V lost 4 bases, and 10 bases had no gene match.

The V and J genes are TRBV6-5 and TRBJ2-1; unclear D gene. The CDR3 sequence is 12 residues long. V lost 7 bases to trimming and J lost 3 bases, with 7 bases between them. CDR1 is MNHEY and CDR2 is SVGAGI in the germline V gene. CDR3 DNA sequence: TGTGCCAGCACCCAGGACTACAATGAGCAGTTCTTC. Translation: CASTQDYNEQFF.

This chain links TRBV27 with TRBJ2-7; D remains ambiguous. Trimming left V 3 bases short and J 2 bases short, with 11 bases between. CDR1 is MNHEY, CDR2 SMNVEV, per germline (reference sequence). The CDR3 covers 14 residues. As DNA, the CDR3 is TGTGCCAGCAGTTTCCGGCAGAAAGCCTACGAGCAGTACTTC. Protein product: CASSFRQKAYEQYF.

This clone was seen just once. Here the CDR3 reads CASSPLDRVGTQYF. CDR3 coding DNA: TGTGCCAGCAGCCCACTGGACAGGGTCGGGACCCAGTACTTC. This chain joins TRBV11-2 and TRBJ2-5, with 8 bases fitting TRBD1. V was clipped by 5 bases and J by 7 bases; unmatched bases: 9. The CDR3 loop spans 14 amino acids. From germline, CDR1 is SGHAT and CDR2 FQNNGV.

This rearrangement joins TRBV7-7 to TRBJ1-1; D remains ambiguous. Trimming pared 2 bases from V and 2 bases from J, leaving 6 bases between. Germline V CDR1 and CDR2: SSHAT, FNYEAQ (reference sequence). There are 13 residues in the CDR3. The CDR3 region is CASSLTTNTEAFF. The DNA of the CDR3 is TGTGCCAGCAGCTTAACCACAAACACTGAAGCTTTCTTT.

This clone was counted between two and nine times. J is TRBJ2-3 and V is TRBV2, with 7 positions matching TRBD1. This CDR3 region has 13 residues. Germline assignment: CDR1 SNHLY and CDR2 FYNNEI. Trimming took 4 bases from V and 6 from J; bases not matched to a gene: 4. CDR3: CASSVGGRDTQYF. CDR3 nucleotide sequence: TGTGCCAGCAGTGTAGGGGGCAGGGATACGCAGTATTTT. Together with reference TRBV2 and TRBJ2-3, the CDR3 gives the full variable domain: EPEVTQTPSHQVTQMGQEVILRCVPISNHLYFYWYRQILGQKVEFLVSFYNNEISEKSEIFDDQFSVERPDGSNFTLKIRSTKLEDSAMYFCASSVGGRDTQYFGPGTRLTVL.

J is TRBJ2-7 and V is TRBV6-1, with TRBD1 identical over 8 bases. Germline trimming cut 8 bases from V and 1 base from J; bases unmatched to any gene: 10. The V gene's germline CDR1 is MNHNS and CDR2 SASEGT. This CDR3 comprises 15 residues. The CDR3 loop reads CASAAGGFSSYEQYF. The CDR3 nucleotides read TGTGCCAGCGCCGCAGGGGGCTTCTCTTCCTACGAGCAGTACTTC.

In this sample, this clone turned up once. The CDR3 spells CASSLVGPFNEQFF. Here the CDR3 DNA reads TGTGCCAGCAGCTTAGTCGGCCCATTCAATGAGCAGTTCTTC. The chain recombines TRBV7-2 with TRBJ2-1; the D is unclear. The length of the CDR3 is 14 residues. Germline CDR1 SGHTA, CDR2 FQGNSA. V was trimmed by 1 base and J by 6 bases, leaving 10 bases between them.

This clone was observed once. The chain joins TRBV21-1 to TRBJ2-1; the table's D call of TRBD2 was not tested on the DNA. TRBV21-1 is classified as a pseudogene. This CDR3 has 17 residues. CDR3 amino acids: CASSKPLAEGEYNEQFF. The CDR3 nucleotides read TGTGCCAGCAGCAAGCCGCTCGCGGAAGGCGAATACAATGAGCAGTTCTTC.

CDR3 loop: CASERGREQYF. The DNA of the CDR3 is TGTGCCAGCGAAAGGGGGCGTGAGCAGTACTTC. V and J are TRBV27 and TRBJ2-7; 7 nucleotides agree with TRBD1. Germline V CDR1 and CDR2: MNHEY, SMNVEV (reference sequence). J lost 7 bases, V lost 8 bases, and 5 bases had no gene match. The CDR3 has 11 residues.

The chain couples TRBV4-1 to TRBJ2-4; 11 bases line up with TRBD2. With V trimmed by 0 bases and J by 6 bases, 4 bases remained unmatched. Per germline, CDR1 MGHRA and CDR2 YSYEKL. CDR3 size: 16 residues. DNA for the CDR3: TGCGCCAGCAGCCAAGAAGTAGCGGGAGGGCGAAACATTCAGTACTTC. Protein product: CASSQEVAGGRNIQYF.

The CDR3 sequence: CASRKTGGNDGYTF. CDR3 sequence (DNA): TGCGCCAGCAGGAAAACAGGGGGCAACGATGGCTACACCTTC. The rearrangement uses TRBV4-1 and TRBJ1-2; 9 bases map to TRBD1. Trimming took 6 bases from V and 6 from J; bases not matched to a gene: 8. Germline V gene sequence: CDR1 MGHRA, CDR2 YSYEKL. This CDR3 contains 14 residues.

The rearrangement links TRBV6-6 to TRBJ1-5, with D unclear. Germline values: CDR1 MNHNY, CDR2 SVGAGI (reference sequence). Trimming stripped 4 bases from V and 4 bases from J, with 8 bases between. The CDR3 is 13 residues long. The DNA of the CDR3 is TGTGCCAGCAGTTTAGCCAGAAATCAGCCCCAGCATTTT. It encodes CASSLARNQPQHF.

The chain uses TRBV30 and TRBJ2-4, with a weak D call TRBD2 (6 bases). The germline CDR1 and CDR2 sequences are GTSNPN and SVGIG (reference sequence). The CDR3 is 15 amino acids. V dropped 3 bases and J dropped 4 bases, with 16 bases sitting between them. The CDR3 bases are TGTGCCTGGAGGGACCGGGGGACTCCAAAAAACATTCAGTACTTC. Protein product: CAWRDRGTPKNIQYF.

The chain employs TRBV2 and TRBJ2-7, with TRBD1 as a possible D gene (5 bases). This CDR3 is built from 15 residues. V dropped 4 bases and J dropped 2 bases, with 15 bases sitting between them. The germline V gene encodes CDR1 SNHLY and CDR2 FYNNEI. CDR3 DNA sequence: TGTGCCAGCAGTGTAGAGGCAGGGATCGCCTACGAGCAGTACTTC. It is translated as CASSVEAGIAYEQYF.

This chain uses TRBV11-2 with TRBJ2-7; D is unresolved. With 0 bases removed from V and 0 bases from J, the gap between germline ends came to 9 bases. The CDR3 sequence is 15 residues long. Germline CDR1 SGHAT, CDR2 FQNNGV. This CDR3 is CASSLDTASSYEQYF. The DNA of the CDR3 is TGTGCCAGCAGCTTAGATACGGCTAGCTCCTACGAGCAGTACTTC. The full variable domain, with the rest looked up from reference TRBV11-2 and TRBJ2-7, is EAGVAQSPRYKIIEKRQSVAFWCNPISGHATLYWYQQILGQGPKLLIQFQNNGVVDDSQLPKDRFSAERLKGVDSTLKIQPAKLEDSAVYLCASSLDTASSYEQYFGPGTRLTVT.

The genes are TRBV9 and TRBJ2-7; D is possibly TRBD1 (5 bases). Germline loops: CDR1 SGDLS, CDR2 YYNGEE. Trimming cost V 4 bases and J 5 bases, with 16 bases left between them. The CDR3 runs 14 residues. The CDR3 bases are TGTGCCAGCAGCCCGACGACAGTCCCCCACGAGCAGTACTTC. Encoded protein: CASSPTTVPHEQYF.

This chain joins TRBV7-3 and TRBJ2-6, with D perhaps TRBD1 (6 bases). Germline lookup yields CDR1 SGHTA and CDR2 FQGTGA. CDR3 length equals 14 residues. V lost 5 bases and J lost 3, with 8 bases in between. The CDR3 loop is CASSPTGGANVLTF. DNA of the CDR3: TGTGCCAGCAGCCCGACAGGTGGGGCCAACGTCCTGACTTTC. The full variable domain, with the rest looked up from reference TRBV7-3 and TRBJ2-6, is GAGVSQTPSNKVTEKGKYVELRCDPISGHTALYWYRQSLGQGPEFLIYFQGTGAADDSGLPNDRFFAVRPEGSVSTLKIQRTERGDSAVYLCASSPTGGANVLTFGAGSRLTVL.